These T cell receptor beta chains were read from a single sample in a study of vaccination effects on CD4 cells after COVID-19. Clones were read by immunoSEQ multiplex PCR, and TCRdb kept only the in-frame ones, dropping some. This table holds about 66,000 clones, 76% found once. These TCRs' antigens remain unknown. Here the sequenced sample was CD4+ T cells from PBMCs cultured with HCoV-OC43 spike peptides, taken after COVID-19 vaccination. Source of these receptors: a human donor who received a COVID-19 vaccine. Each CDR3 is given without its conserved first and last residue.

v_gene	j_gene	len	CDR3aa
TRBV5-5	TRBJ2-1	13	ASSLGRGTYNEQF
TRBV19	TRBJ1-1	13	ASSAPRGLVTEAF
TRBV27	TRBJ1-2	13	ASGPQVSANYGYT
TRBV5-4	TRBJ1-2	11	ASSLHYQGGYT
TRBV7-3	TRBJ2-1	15	ASSLTGRASGIDEQF
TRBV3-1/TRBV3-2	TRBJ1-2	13	ASSLNRGRIYGYT
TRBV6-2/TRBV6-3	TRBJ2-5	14	ASSYGVAGRSETQY
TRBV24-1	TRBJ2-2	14	ATSDLGGSGTGELF
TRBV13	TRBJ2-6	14	ASSLGGAAGANVLT
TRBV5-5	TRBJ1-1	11	ASSLGFVVEAF
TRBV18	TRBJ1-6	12	ASSPTGYNSPLH
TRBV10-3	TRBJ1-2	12	AIEASDGTYGYT
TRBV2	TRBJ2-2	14	ASSVSGGTNTGELF
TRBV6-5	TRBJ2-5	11	ASITSAGETQY
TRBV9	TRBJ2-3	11	ASSARTVDTQY
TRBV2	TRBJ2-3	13	ASTLDREATDTQY
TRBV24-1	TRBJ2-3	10	ATGDRTDTQY
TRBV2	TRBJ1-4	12	ASRSDRGNEKLF
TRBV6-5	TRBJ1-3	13	ASSYSRGNSNTIY
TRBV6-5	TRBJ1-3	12	ASSPTALGNTIY
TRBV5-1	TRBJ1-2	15	ASSLDRGRGANYGYT
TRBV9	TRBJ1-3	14	ASSEQATGFGNTIY
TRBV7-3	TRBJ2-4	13	ASSLPSSAKNIQY
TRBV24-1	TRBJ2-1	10	ATSDPLEEQF
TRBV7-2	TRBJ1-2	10	ASSLSGFGYT
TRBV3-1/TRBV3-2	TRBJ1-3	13	ASSQSLQPGNTIY
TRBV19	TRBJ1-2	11	ASSPDRAYGYT
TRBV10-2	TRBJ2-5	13	ASSRKAARQETQY
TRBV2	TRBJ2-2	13	ASSLERGDTGELF
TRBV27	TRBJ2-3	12	ASSRGAFTDTQY
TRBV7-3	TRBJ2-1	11	ASSSVWGDEQF
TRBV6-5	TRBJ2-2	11	ASSQGNTGELF
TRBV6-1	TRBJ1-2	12	ASSEGPGEYGYT